Sequencing of this T cell receptor beta chain was carried out in a study of metastatic and nonmetastatic thyroid tumors. Overall study context: Blood and tumor or nodule tissue repertoires from malignant and benign thyroid patients were compared. Study results and limitations: Relative to benign nodules, malignant thyroid tumors were reportedly characterized by significantly elevated TCR beta diversity in blood and tumor.

Trimming removed 2 bases from V and 2 bases from J; junction bases left unmatched: 3. This CDR3 is built from 16 residues. The germline V gene encodes CDR1 MNHEY and CDR2 SMNVEV (reference sequence). This clone was seen many times. What it binds is unknown. Nobody among the patients had been given any treatment before thyroid surgery. Through MiXCR, TCRdb re-clonotyped the PCR reads. The table shows 25,000 to 30,000 clones, with 20% to 25% occurring only once. V and J are TRBV27 and TRBJ2-3; 11 bases map to TRBD2. Sequencing was performed on blood. The TCR comes from a female donor with papillary thyroid cancer or a benign thyroid nodule (not recorded which). Some clones in this sample may be carry-over from other donors' samples. The CDR3 is CASSLPSGRNTDTQYF. The CDR3 DNA reads TGTGCCAGCAGTTTACCTAGCGGGAGGAACACAGATACGCAGTATTTT.